This entry is about one T cell receptor (beta chain). This sample is part of a study of control samples from healthy donors and cancer patients. Germline loops: CDR1 MNHNY, CDR2 SVGAGI (reference sequence). This CDR3 has 14 residues. Trimming stripped 5 bases from V and 0 bases from J, with 10 bases between. Only in-frame clones appear in the TCRdb table, and some are missing; sequencing was by immunoSEQ multiplex PCR. The sample contains 150,000 to 200,000 clones, roughly 88% of which appear only once. The sequence came from a young man in good health. This chain joins TRBV6-6 and TRBJ1-1; D ambiguous. Sequencing was performed on blood. The CDR3 loop reads CASSPITVNTEAFF. CDR3 DNA: TGTGCCAGCAGTCCAATCACGGTGAACACTGAAGCTTTCTTT.